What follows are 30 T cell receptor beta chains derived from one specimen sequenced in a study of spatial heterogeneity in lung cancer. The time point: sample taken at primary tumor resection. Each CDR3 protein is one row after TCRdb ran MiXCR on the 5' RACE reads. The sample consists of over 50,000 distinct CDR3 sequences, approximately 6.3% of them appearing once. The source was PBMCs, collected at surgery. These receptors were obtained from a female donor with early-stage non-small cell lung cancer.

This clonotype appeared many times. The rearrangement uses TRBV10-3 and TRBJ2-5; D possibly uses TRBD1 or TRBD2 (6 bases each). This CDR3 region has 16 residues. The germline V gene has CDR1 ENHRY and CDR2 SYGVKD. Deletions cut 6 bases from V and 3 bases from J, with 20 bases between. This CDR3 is CAISRETGWIEETQYF. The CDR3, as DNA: TGTGCCATCAGCCGGGAGACAGGTTGGATTGAAGAGACCCAGTACTTC.

Here the CDR3 DNA reads TGTGCCAGCAGTTTTTCCCAGGGTCGGACAGATACGCAGTATTTT. It yields the protein CASSFSQGRTDTQYF. The chain carries TRBV12-3 or TRBV12-4 and TRBJ2-3, with D perhaps TRBD1 (5 bases). Trimming removed 3 bases at V and 3 bases at J, with 13 bases between. There are 15 residues in the CDR3.

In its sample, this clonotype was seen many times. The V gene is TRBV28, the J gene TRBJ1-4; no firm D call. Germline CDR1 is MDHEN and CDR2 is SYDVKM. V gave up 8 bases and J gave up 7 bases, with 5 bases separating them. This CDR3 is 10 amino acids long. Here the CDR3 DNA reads TGTGCCAGCGGAGCTGAAAAACTGTTTTTT. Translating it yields CASGAEKLFF.

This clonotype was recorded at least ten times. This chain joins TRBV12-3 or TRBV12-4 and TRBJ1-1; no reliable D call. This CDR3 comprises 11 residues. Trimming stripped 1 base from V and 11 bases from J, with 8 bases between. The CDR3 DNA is TGTGCCAGCAGTTTAGGGGATTGGGCTTTCTTT. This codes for CASSLGDWAFF.

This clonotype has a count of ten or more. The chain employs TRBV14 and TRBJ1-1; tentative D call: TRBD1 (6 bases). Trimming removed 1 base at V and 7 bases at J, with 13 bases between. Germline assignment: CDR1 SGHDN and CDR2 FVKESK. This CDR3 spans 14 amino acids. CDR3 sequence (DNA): TGTGCCAGCAGCCAAGCCGGGGGGCCGAGTGAAGCTTTCTTT. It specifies CASSQAGGPSEAFF.

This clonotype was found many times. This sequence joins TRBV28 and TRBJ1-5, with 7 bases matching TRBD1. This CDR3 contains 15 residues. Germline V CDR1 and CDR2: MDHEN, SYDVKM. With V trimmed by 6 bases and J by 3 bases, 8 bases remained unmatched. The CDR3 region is CASSLGGTANQPQHF. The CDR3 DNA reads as TGTGCCAGCAGCCTAGGGGGGACAGCCAATCAGCCCCAGCATTTT.

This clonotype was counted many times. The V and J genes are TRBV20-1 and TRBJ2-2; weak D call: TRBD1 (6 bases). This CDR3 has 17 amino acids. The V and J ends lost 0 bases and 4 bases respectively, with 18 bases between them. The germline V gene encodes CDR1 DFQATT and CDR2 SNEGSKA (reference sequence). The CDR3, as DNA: TGCAGTGCTAGAGATCCCTTGAGCAGGGGTTCCACCGGGGAGCTGTTTTTT. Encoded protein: CSARDPLSRGSTGELFF.

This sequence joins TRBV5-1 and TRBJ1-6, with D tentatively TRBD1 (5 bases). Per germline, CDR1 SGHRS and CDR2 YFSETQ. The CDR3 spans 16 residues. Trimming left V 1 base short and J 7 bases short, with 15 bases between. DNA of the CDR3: TGCGCCAGCAGCTTGCAGGGCCCAAACGAGAATTCACCCCTCCACTTT. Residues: CASSLQGPNENSPLHF.

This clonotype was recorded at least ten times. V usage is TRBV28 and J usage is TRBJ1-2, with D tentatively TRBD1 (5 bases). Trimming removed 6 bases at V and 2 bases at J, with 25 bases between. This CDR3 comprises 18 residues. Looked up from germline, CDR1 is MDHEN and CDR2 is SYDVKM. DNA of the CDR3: TGTGCCAGCAGCAAGGGGAACGGACTCACCCTCGCCAACTATGGCTACACCTTC. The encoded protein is CASSKGNGLTLANYGYTF.

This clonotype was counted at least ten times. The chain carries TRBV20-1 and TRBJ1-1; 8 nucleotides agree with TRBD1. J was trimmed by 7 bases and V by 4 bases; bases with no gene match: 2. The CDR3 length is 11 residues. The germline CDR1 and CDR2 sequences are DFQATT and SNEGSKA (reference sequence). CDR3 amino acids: CSATGGGEAFF. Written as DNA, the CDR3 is TGCAGTGCTACAGGGGGCGGTGAAGCTTTCTTT.

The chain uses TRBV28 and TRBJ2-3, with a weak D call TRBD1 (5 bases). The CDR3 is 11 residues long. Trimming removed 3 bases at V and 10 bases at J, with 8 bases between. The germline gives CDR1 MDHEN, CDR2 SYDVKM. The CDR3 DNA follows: TGTGCCAGCAGTTTTCAGGGATCGCAGTATTTT. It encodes CASSFQGSQYF. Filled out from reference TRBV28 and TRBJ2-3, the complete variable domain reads DVKVTQSSRYLVKRTGEKVFLECVQDMDHENMFWYRQDPGLGLRLIYFSYDVKMKEKGDIPEGYSVSREKKERFSLILESASTNQTSMYLCASSFQGSQYFGPGTRLTVL.

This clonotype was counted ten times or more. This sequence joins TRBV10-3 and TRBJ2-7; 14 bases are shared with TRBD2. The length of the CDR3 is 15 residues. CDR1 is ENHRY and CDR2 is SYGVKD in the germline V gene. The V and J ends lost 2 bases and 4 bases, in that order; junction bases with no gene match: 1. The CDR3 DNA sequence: TGTGCCATCAGTGAGGGACTAGCGGGGGGATACGAGCAGTACGTC. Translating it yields CAISEGLAGGYEQYV.

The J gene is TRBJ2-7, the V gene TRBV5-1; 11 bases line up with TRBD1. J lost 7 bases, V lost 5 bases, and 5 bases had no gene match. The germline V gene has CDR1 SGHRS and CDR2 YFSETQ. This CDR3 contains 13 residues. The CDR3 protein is CASRRGQGVEQYF. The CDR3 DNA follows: TGCGCCAGCAGACGGGGACAGGGGGTAGAGCAGTACTTC. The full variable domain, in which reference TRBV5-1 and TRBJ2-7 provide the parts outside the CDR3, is KAGVTQTPRYLIKTRGQQVTLSCSPISGHRSVSWYQQTPGQGLQFLFEYFSETQRNKGNFPGRFSGRQFSNSRSEMNVSTLELGDSALYLCASRRGQGVEQYFGPGTRLTVT.

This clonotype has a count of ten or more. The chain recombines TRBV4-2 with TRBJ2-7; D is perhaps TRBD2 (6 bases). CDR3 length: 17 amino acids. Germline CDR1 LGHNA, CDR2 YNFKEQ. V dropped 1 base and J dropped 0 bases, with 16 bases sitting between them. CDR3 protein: CASSQVSGGASSYEQYF. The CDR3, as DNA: TGTGCCAGCAGCCAAGTATCAGGAGGGGCTAGCTCCTACGAGCAGTACTTC.

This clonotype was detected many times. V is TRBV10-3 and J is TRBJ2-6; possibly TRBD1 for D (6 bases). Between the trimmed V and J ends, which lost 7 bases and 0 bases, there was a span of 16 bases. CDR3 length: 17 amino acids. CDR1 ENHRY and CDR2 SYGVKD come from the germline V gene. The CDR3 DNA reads TGTGCCATCACTACCGGGACAACTAGCTCTGGGGCCAACGTCCTGACTTTC. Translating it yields CAITTGTTSSGANVLTF.

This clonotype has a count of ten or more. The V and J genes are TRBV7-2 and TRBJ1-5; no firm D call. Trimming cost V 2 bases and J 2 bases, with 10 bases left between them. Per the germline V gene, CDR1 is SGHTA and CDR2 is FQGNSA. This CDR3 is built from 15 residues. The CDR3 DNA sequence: TGTGCCAGCAGCTTAACTGTAGCCGGCAATCAGCCCCAGCATTTT. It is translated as CASSLTVAGNQPQHF.

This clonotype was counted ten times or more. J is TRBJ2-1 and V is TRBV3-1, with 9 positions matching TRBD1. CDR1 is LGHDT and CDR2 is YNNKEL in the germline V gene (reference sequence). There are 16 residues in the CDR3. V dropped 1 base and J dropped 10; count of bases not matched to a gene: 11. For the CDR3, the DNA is TGTGCCAGCAGCCAAGGGGGACAGGGTGGTACTAGCGAGCAGTTCTTC. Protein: CASSQGGQGGTSEQFF.

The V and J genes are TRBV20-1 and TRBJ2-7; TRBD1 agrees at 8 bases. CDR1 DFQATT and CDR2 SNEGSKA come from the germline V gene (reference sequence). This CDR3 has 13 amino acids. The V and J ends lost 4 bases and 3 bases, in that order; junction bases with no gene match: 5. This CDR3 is CSAMGQADYEQYF. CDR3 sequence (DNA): TGCAGTGCTATGGGACAGGCCGACTACGAGCAGTACTTC.

Here the CDR3 DNA reads TGTGCCAGCAGCCAATGGCGGGACAGGTTTTACGGCGGCTACACCTTC. It codes for CASSQWRDRFYGGYTF. This chain links TRBV3-1 with TRBJ1-2; TRBD1 aligns across 8 bases. Trimming removed 2 bases from V and 8 bases from J; junction bases left unmatched: 13. The CDR3 totals 16 residues. Germline lookup yields CDR1 LGHDT and CDR2 YNNKEL (reference sequence).

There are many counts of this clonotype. CDR3 sequence reads: CASMGPGSYEQYV. CDR3 in DNA: TGTGCCAGCATGGGGCCGGGCTCCTACGAGCAGTACGTC. V gene TRBV28 combines with J gene TRBJ2-7, with D possibly matching TRBD1 (5 bases). V lost 7 bases to trimming and J lost 0 bases, with 10 bases between them. The length of the CDR3 is 13 residues. Germline CDR1 MDHEN, CDR2 SYDVKM.

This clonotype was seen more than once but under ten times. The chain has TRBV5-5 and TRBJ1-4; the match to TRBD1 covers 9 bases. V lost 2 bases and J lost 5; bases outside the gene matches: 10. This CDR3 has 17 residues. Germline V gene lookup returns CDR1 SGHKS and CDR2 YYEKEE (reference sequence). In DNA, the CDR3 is TGTGCCAGCAGCTTCCGGGACAGGGTGATGAGGAATGAAAAACTGTTTTTT. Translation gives CASSFRDRVMRNEKLFF.

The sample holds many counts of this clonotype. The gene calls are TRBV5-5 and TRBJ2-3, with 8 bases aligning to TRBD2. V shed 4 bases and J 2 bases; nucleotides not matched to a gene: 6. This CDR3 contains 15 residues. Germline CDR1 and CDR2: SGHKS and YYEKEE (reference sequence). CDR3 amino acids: CASSPGTRLTDTQYF. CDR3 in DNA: TGTGCCAGCAGCCCCGGGACTAGGCTCACAGATACGCAGTATTTT.

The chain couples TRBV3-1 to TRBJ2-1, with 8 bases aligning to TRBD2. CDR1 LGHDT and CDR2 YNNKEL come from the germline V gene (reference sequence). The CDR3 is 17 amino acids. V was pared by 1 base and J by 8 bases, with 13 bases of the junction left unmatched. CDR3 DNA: TGTGCCAGCAGCCAAGTTTGGGGGACTAGTTGGTTAGATGAGCAGTTCTTC. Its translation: CASSQVWGTSWLDEQFF.

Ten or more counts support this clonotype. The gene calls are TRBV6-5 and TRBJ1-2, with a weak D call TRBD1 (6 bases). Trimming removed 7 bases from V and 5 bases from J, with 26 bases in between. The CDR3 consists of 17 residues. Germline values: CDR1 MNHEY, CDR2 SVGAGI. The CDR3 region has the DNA TGTGCCAGCACCGTAGACAGGTCGGCCTCCGTTTCTTATGGCTACACCTTC. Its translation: CASTVDRSASVSYGYTF.

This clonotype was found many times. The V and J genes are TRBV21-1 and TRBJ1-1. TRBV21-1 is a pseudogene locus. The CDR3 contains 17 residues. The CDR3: CASTPTGRAPPNTEAFF. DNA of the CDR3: TGTGCCAGCACCCCAACAGGGAGGGCCCCTCCGAACACTGAAGCTTTCTTT.

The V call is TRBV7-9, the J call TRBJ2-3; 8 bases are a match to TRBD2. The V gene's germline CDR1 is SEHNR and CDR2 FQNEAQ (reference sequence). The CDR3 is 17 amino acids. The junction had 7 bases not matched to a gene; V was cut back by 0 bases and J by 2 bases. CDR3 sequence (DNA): TGTGCCAGCAGCTTAGCGCTCAGCGGGGGATACACAGATACGCAGTATTTT. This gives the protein CASSLALSGGYTDTQYF.

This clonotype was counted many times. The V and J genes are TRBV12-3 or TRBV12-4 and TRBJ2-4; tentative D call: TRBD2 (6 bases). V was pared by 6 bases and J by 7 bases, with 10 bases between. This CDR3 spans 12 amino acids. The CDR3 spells CASSSAGNIQYF. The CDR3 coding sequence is TGTGCCAGCAGCTCCGCGGGGAACATTCAGTACTTC.

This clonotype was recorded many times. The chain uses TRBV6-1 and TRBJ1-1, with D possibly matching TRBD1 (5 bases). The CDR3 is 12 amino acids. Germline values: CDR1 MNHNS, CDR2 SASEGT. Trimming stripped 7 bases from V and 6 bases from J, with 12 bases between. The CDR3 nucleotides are TGTGCCAGCACCCGGGGGACCCCTGAAGCTTTCTTT. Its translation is CASTRGTPEAFF.

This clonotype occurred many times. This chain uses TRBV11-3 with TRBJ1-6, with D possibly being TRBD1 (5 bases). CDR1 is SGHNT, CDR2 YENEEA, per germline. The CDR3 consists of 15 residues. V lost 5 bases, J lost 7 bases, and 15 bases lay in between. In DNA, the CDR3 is TGTGCCAGCAGCCGGAGCCCGGGGGTCAATTCACCCCTCCACTTT. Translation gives CASSRSPGVNSPLHF.

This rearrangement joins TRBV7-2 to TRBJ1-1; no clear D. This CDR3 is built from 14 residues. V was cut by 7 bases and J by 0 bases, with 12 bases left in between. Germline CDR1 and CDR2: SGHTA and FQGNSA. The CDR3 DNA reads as TGTGCCAGCACCCCTCTTTCGGTGAACACTGAAGCTTTCTTT. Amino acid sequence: CASTPLSVNTEAFF.